This note documents a single TCR beta chain sequence. The target antigen is unknown. The sample belongs to a study of T cell repertoires and Cas9 in healthy adults. At the level of the study: Characterization of SpCas9-reactive CD4 and CD8 T cells covered multi-effector potency, cytotoxicity and lineage. Findings and limits, study-wide: In vitro, SpCas9-reactive Tregs were reported to curb effector T cell proliferation and function.

Assay: immunoSEQ multiplex PCR; the TCRdb copy retains only in-frame clones and omits some. The table shows about 22,000 clones, with 80% to 95% occurring only once. This CDR3 spans 15 amino acids. Losses at the gene ends were 4 bases for V and 0 bases for J; bases not matched to a gene: 3. The germline V gene has CDR1 SGDLS and CDR2 YYNGEE. The TCR was taken from a human donor in good health. The chain has TRBV9 and TRBJ1-3, with 8 positions matching TRBD1. The source material was CD4+ effector T cells (CD127+, CD25-, CD137-, CD154-) from PBMCs; culture status not recorded. CDR3 sequence (DNA): TGTGCCAGCAGCCCAGGGGGCCACTCTGGAAACACCATATATTTT. Its protein is CASSPGGHSGNTIYF.